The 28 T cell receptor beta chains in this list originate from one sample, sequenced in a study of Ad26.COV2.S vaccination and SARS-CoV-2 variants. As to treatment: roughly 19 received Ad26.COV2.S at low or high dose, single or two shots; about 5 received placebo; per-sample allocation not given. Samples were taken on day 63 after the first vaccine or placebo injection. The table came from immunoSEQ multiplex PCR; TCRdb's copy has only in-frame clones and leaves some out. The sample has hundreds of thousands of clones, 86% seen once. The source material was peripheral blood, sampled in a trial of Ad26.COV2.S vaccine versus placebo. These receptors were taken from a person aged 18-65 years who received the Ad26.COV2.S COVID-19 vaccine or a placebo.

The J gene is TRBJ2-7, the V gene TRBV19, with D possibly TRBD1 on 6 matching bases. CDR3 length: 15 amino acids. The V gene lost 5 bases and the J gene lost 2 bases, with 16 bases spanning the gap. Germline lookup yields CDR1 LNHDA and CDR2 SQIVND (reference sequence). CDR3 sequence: CASSEAGVLTYEQYF. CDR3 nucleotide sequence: TGTGCCAGTAGTGAAGCAGGGGTACTGACCTACGAGCAGTACTTC. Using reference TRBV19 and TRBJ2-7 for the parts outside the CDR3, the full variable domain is DGGITQSPKYLFRKEGQNVTLSCEQNLNHDAMYWYRQDPGQGLRLIYYSQIVNDFQKGDIAEGYSVSREKKESFPLTVTSAQKNPTAFYLCASSEAGVLTYEQYFGPGTRLTVT.

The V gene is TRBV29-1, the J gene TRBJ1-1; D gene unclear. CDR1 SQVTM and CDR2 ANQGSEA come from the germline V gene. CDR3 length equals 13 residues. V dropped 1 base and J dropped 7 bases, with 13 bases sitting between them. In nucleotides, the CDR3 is TGCAGCGTTGAAGGTCCCATGCGGGGTGAAGCTTTCTTT. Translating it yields CSVEGPMRGEAFF.

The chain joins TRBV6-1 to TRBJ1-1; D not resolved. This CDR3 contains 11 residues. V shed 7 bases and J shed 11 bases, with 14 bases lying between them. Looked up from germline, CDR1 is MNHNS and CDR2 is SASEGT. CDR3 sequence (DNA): TGTGCCAGCATCCCCATTGGCGGGGCTTTCTTT. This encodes CASIPIGGAFF.

CDR3 nucleotide sequence: TGTGCCAGCAGTCCAAACACCCTTAGCAATCAGCCCCAGCATTTT. This translates into CASSPNTLSNQPQHF. The chain couples TRBV6-2 or TRBV6-3 to TRBJ1-5; D unresolved. This CDR3 is built from 15 residues. Looked up from germline, CDR1 is MNHEY and CDR2 is SVGEGT. The V and J ends lost 5 bases and 0 bases respectively, with 11 bases between them.

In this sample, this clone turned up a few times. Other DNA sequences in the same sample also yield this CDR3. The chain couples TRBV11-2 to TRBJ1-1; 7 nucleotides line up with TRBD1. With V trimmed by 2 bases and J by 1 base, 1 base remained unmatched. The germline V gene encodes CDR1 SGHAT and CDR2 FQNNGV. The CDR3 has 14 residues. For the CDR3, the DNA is TGTGCCAGCAGCTTATCAGGGGGGAACACTGAAGCTTTCTTT. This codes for CASSLSGGNTEAFF.

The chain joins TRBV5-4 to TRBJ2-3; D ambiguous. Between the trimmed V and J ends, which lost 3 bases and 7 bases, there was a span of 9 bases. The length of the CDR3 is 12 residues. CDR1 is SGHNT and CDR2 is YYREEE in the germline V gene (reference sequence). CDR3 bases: TGTGCCAGCAGCTCCGGGTCCTATACGCAGTATTTT. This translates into CASSSGSYTQYF.

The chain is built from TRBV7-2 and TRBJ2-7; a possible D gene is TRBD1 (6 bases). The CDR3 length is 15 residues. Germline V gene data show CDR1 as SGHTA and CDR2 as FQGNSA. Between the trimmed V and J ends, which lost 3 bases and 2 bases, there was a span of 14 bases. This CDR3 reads CASSFKTGRPYEQYF. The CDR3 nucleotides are TGTGCCAGCAGCTTCAAGACAGGCCGGCCCTACGAGCAGTACTTC.

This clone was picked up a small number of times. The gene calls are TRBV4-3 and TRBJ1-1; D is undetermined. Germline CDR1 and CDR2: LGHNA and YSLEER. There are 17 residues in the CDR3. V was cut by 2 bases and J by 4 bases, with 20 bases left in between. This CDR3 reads CASSQRRWAQSGTEAFF. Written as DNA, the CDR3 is TGCGCCAGCAGCCAACGCAGGTGGGCCCAGTCGGGCACTGAAGCTTTCTTT.

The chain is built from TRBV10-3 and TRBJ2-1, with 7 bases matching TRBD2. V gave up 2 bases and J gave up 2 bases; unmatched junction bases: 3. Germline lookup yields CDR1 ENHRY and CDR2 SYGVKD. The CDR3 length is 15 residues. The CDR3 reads CAISEGGGTYNEQFF. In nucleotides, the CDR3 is TGTGCCATCAGTGAGGGCGGGGGAACCTACAATGAGCAGTTCTTC.

The CDR3 DNA reads TGTGCCAGCAGCAGCCTGGGGGCGGCAGGACAGCGGGGCACTGAAGCTTTCTTT. It codes for CASSSLGAAGQRGTEAFF. The chain couples TRBV11-3 to TRBJ1-1; possible D gene TRBD1, 6 bases. The CDR3 is 18 amino acids. Germline V gives CDR1 SGHNT, CDR2 YENEEA. V was trimmed by 5 bases and J by 4 bases, leaving 26 bases between them.

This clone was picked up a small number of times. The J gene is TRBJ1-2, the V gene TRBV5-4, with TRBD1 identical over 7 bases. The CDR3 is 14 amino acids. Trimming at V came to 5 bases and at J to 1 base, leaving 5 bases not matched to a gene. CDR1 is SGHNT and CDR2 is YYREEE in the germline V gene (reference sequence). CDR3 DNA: TGTGCCAGCAGACCCGGGACAGTTAACTATGGCTACACCTTC. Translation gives CASRPGTVNYGYTF.

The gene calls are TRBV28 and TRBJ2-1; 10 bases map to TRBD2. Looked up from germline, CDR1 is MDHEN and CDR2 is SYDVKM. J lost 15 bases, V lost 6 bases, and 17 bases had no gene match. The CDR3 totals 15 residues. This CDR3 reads CASRRALAGTSQGFF. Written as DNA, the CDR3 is TGTGCCAGCAGAAGAGCACTAGCGGGGACTTCTCAGGGGTTCTTC.

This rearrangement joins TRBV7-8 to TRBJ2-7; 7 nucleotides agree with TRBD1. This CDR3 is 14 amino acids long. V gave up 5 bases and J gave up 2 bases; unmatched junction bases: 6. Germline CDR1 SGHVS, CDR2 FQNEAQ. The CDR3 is CASSPRQGPYEQYF. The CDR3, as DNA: TGTGCCAGCAGCCCTCGACAGGGACCCTACGAGCAGTACTTC. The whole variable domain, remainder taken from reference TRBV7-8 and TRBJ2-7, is GAGVSQSPRYKVAKRGQDVALRCDPISGHVSLFWYQQALGQGPEFLTYFQNEAQLDKSGLPSDRFFAERPEGSVSTLKIQRTQQEDSAVYLCASSPRQGPYEQYFGPGTRLTVT.

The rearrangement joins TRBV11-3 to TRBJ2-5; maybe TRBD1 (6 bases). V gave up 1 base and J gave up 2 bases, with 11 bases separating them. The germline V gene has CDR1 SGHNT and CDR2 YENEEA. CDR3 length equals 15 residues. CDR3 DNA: TGTGCCAGCAGCTTAGGAGGCAGGGGACAAGAGACCCAGTACTTC. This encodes CASSLGGRGQETQYF.

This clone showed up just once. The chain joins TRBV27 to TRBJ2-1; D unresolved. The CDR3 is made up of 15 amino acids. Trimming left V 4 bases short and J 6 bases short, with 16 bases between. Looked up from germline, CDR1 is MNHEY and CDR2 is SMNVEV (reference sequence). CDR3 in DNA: TGTGCCAGCAGTTACTTGCGGCCACCCGGCAATGAGCAGTTCTTC. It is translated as CASSYLRPPGNEQFF.

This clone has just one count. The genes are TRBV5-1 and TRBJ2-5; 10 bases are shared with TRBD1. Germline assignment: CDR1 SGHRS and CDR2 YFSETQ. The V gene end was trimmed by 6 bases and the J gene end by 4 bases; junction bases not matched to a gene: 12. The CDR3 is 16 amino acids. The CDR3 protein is CASTRAGTGVTETQYF. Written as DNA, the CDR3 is TGCGCCAGCACCAGGGCCGGGACAGGGGTAACAGAGACCCAGTACTTC.

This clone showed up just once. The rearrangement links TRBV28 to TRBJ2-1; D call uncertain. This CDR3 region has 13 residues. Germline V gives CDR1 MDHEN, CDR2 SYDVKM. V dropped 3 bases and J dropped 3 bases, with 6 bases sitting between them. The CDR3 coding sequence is TGTGCCAGCAGTTTCGGCAGCTACAATGAGCAGTTCTTC. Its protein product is CASSFGSYNEQFF.

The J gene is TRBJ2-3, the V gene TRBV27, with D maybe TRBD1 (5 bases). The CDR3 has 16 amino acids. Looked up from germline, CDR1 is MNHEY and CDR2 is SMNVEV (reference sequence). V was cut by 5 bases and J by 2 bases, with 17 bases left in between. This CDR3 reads CASSPIRGHVTDTQYF. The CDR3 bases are TGTGCCAGCAGTCCGATTAGGGGTCACGTCACAGATACGCAGTATTTT.

CDR3 amino acids: CASSPGAGGEDGYTF. The CDR3 nucleotides are TGCGCCAGCAGTCCAGGGGCAGGGGGAGAGGATGGCTACACCTTC. This sequence joins TRBV4-3 and TRBJ1-2, with TRBD1 matching over 7 bases. Unmatched junction bases numbered 13, after V lost 6 bases and J lost 6 bases. CDR3 size: 15 residues. The germline gives CDR1 LGHNA, CDR2 YSLEER.

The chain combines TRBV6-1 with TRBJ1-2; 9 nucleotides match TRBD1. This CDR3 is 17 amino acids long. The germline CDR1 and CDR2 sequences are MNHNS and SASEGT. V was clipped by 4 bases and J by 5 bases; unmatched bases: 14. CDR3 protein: CASSATLRTGAGYGYTF. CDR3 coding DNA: TGTGCCAGCAGTGCAACCCTCAGGACAGGGGCTGGGTATGGCTACACCTTC.

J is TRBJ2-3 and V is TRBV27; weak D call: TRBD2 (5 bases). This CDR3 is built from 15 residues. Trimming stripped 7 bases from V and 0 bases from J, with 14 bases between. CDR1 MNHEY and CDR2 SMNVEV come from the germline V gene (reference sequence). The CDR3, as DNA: TGTGCCAGCACCCTCTTCGGGGATAGCACAGATACGCAGTATTTT. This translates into CASTLFGDSTDTQYF.

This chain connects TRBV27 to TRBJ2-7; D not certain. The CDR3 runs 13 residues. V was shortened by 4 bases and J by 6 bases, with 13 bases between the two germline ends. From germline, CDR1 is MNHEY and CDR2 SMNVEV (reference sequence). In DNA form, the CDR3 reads TGTGCCAGCAGTTCCTATTTGAACGGCGAGCAGTACTTC. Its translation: CASSSYLNGEQYF.

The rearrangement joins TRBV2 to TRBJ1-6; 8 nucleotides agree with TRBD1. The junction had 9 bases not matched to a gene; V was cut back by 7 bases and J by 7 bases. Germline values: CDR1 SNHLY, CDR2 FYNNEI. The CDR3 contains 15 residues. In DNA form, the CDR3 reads TGTGCCAGCACCCTGGACAGGGTGGGCAATTCACCCCTCCACTTT. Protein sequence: CASTLDRVGNSPLHF.

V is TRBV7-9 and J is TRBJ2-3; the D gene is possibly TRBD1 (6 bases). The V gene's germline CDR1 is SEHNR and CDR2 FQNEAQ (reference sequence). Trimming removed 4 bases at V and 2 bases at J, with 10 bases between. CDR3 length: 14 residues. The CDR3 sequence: CASSSRDNTDTQYF. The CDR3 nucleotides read TGTGCCAGCAGCTCCCGGGACAACACAGATACGCAGTATTTT.

The CDR3 region is CASSPRGSGRSYEQYF. The CDR3 DNA is TGTGCCAGCTCCCCGCGGGGTAGCGGGAGATCCTACGAGCAGTACTTC. This rearrangement joins TRBV18 to TRBJ2-7, with 9 bases matching TRBD2. The junction had 10 bases not matched to a gene; V was cut back by 6 bases and J by 1 base. Germline CDR1 and CDR2: KGHSH and LQKENI. This CDR3 contains 16 residues.

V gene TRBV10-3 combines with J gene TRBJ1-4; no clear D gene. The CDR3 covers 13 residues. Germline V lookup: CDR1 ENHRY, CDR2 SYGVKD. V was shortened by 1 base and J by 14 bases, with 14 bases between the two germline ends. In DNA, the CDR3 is TGTGCCATCAGTGAGTTCGTCGAATCTAGGCTGTTTTTT. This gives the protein CAISEFVESRLFF.

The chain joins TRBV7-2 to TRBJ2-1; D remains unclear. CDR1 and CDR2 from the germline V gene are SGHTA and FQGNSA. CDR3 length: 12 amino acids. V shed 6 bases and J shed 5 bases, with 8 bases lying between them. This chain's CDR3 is CASSRQHNEQFF. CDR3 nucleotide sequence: TGTGCCAGCAGTAGGCAGCACAATGAGCAGTTCTTC.

CDR3 DNA sequence: TGTGCCAGCAGCCCAAGAATGGGGGGCGACTTAGGGAACACTGAAGCTTTCTTT. This translates into CASSPRMGGDLGNTEAFF. The chain employs TRBV3-1 (or the pseudogene TRBV3-2) and TRBJ1-1, with D tentatively TRBD1 (6 bases). The CDR3 is made up of 18 amino acids. CDR1 LGHDT and CDR2 YNNKEL come from the germline V gene (reference sequence). V lost 4 bases, J lost 1 base, and 22 bases lay in between.